The present TCR beta chain was sequenced within a study of neurological immune-mediated disorders. Broader study findings: The highest TCR clonal expansion occurred in HTLV-1-associated myelopathy; multiple sclerosis fell below healthy controls.

As for the cDNA, it was generated by 5'RACE with 10-nucleotide random UMIs. A single run covered 15-18 subjects with over 190 million TCR-beta sequences. TCRdb independently ran MiXCR on the 5' RACE reads; one entry per CDR3 protein. Of around 25,000 distinct CDR3 sequences in the sample, approximately 13% were seen once. Trimming shortened V by 4 bases and J by 8 bases, and 18 bases separated the two germline ends. Per germline, CDR1 SQVTM and CDR2 ANQGSEA. There are 14 residues in the CDR3. In this sample, this clonotype turned up many times. Its antigen is as yet unknown. The unsorted libraries originated from 2 million PBMCs that had been stored at -80 C.

This sequence originates from a woman aged 55-70 years with HTLV-1-associated myelopathy (HAM/TSP). The rearrangement joins TRBV29-1 to TRBJ2-1; no reliable D call. Sequencing was carried out using PBMCs. CDR3 coding DNA: TGCAGCGTTGTCCTCGGCCTCCGACCCTATGAGCAGTTCTTC. Protein product: CSVVLGLRPYEQFF.